The text below deals with one T cell receptor (beta chain). The antigen is undetermined. The CDR3 contains 17 residues. Germline CDR1 is MNHEY and CDR2 is SVGEGT. The V segment lost 3 bases and the J segment 8 bases; nucleotides outside the gene matches: 12. The source of the sample is a study of response to subunit inactivated influenza vaccine. Study results and caveats: It was suggested by the authors that few new T cells are recruited by each seasonal influenza vaccination.

TCRdb ran MiXCR on the RT-PCR reads and lists one entry per CDR3 protein. The sample shows about 580,000 distinct CDR3 sequences, approximately 15% of them seen only once. This clonotype was sampled from a man aged 50 to 60 who received an inactivated influenza vaccine. V and J are TRBV6-2 or TRBV6-3 and TRBJ2-1; 11 positions agree with TRBD2. Sequencing used PBMCs from blood, obtained 11 to 12 days after vaccination. The CDR3 DNA reads as TGTGCCAGCAGTTATTGGCTAGCGGGAGGTGATAACGATGAGCAGTTCTTC. Its protein product is CASSYWLAGGDNDEQFF.